The source of this T cell receptor (beta chain) is a study of blood T cell repertoires in COVID-19. Study-level information: COVID-19 samples from acute and convalescent phases originated in the United States, Italy and Spain.

V was clipped by 7 bases and J by 3 bases; unmatched bases: 5. This CDR3 contains 13 residues. Germline CDR1 reads LNHDA; CDR2 reads SQIVND (reference sequence). As originally analysed: Reference gene primer amplification gave nucleated cell count estimates. TCRdb's copy holds only in-frame clones and misses some; the assay was immunoSEQ multiplex PCR. That table supplies the V and J calls and clone size; D and trimming were determined from the DNA. Of some 100,000 clones detected, 88% appear once; the ten largest clones hold approximately 4.8%. This TCR derives from a woman older than 75 with active COVID-19. Sequencing was carried out using peripheral blood. The chain links TRBV19 to TRBJ1-1, with 7 bases aligning to TRBD1. CDR3 nucleotide sequence: TGTGCCAGTAAGGAGACAGGGTACACTGAAGCTTTCTTT. It translates to CASKETGYTEAFF.